This T cell receptor (beta chain) emerged from a study of T cell repertoires in cytomegalovirus infection. Study in general: Matching HLA type, along with CMV infection, was indicated by public TCR beta signatures.

The study, taken as a whole, reports: Summed frequency of shared TCR beta families picked out CMV carriers who also had the relevant HLA.

This clonotype was seen a few times. What it binds is unknown. TCRdb reanalysed the reads using MiXCR and keeps one entry per CDR3 protein. The profile shows 200,000 to 300,000 distinct CDR3 sequences, around 8.7% of them singletons. The sequencing sample was made of PBMCs. This clonotype was sampled from a human donor in good health (CMV status not recorded). Some clones in this sample may be carry-over from other donors' samples.

In DNA, the CDR3 is TGTGCCAGCAGTTTAAATGGCCTTAAAGAGACCCAGTACTTC. This gives the protein CASSLNGLKETQYF. The chain combines TRBV12-3 or TRBV12-4 with TRBJ2-5, with D unresolved. The V end was cut by 2 bases, the J end by 3 bases, with 10 bases between. The CDR3 length is 14 residues.